This T cell receptor (beta chain) is drawn from a study of T cell responses to AZD1222 COVID-19 vaccine. Profiling relied on immunoSEQ multiplex PCR, and the TCRdb table lists in-frame clones only, not all of them. Of about 110,000 clones listed, around 88% are singletons. V was pared by 3 bases and J by 5 bases, with 7 bases between. The length of the CDR3 is 12 residues. In germline, CDR1 is WSHSY, CDR2 SAAADI. The source of this sequence is an adult in good health. The rearrangement joins TRBV10-2 to TRBJ1-2; D is unclear. Specimen: peripheral blood, collected on day 0 of AZD1222 vaccination. The CDR3 region is CASSDRGYGYTF. Written as DNA, the CDR3 is TGCGCCAGCAGTGATCGAGGATATGGCTACACCTTC.